The present T cell receptor beta chain was sequenced within a study of blood T cell repertoires in COVID-19. Whole-study context: Some COVID-19 samples were acute and others convalescent; all came from the United States, Italy and Spain. In each case, the material was cDNA or gDNA derived from T cells, B-cell-depleted T cells, or PBMCs.

The CDR3 is 16 residues long. CDR1 and CDR2 from the germline V gene are LGHNA and YNFKEQ. Trimming at V came to 4 bases and at J to 4 bases, leaving 7 bases not matched to a gene. Only in-frame clones appear in the TCRdb table, and some are missing; sequencing was by immunoSEQ multiplex PCR. The repertoire holds some 26,000 clones, with about 83% as singletons. The source material was peripheral blood. The TCR sequence derives from a human donor in a cohort sampled during active COVID-19. This sequence joins TRBV4-2 and TRBJ2-7; TRBD2 aligns across 13 bases. As DNA, the CDR3 is TGTGCCAGCAGCCTCGGACTAGCGGGAGTAGGGTACGAGCAGTACTTC. Protein product: CASSLGLAGVGYEQYF.